These T cell receptor beta chains were read from a single sample in a study of cytomegalovirus exposure and HLA in healthy donors. The assay was immunoSEQ multiplex PCR, and TCRdb's table has in-frame clones only and misses some. The repertoire includes about 150,000 clones, around 80% of them detected once, and 1% sits in the top ten. The source material was PBMCs. The receptors were gathered from a woman aged 50 to 60 in good health and CMV-seropositive. CDR3s include the opening cysteine and the closing phenylalanine or tryptophan. A D gene is named only where the DNA matches it firmly. Clone size, where shown, is once, few, many, or a class for clones that have expanded.

J	size	length	V	D	CDR3	DNA
TRBJ1-4	-	15	TRBV28	TRBD1	CASGDRAPINEKLFF	TGTGCCAGTGGGGACAGGGCTCCCATTAATGAAAAACTGTTTTTT
TRBJ1-3	few	14	TRBV7-9	-	CASRPTTAGNTIYF	TGTGCCAGCAGACCAACTACCGCCGGAAACACCATATATTTT
TRBJ1-1	-	13	TRBV7-6	-	CASSLATGLEAFF	TGTGCCAGCAGCTTAGCGACAGGTCTTGAAGCTTTCTTT
TRBJ2-4	few	11	TRBV7-9	-	CSSSLEHRWYF	TGTTCCAGCAGCCTCGAGCACCGGTGGTACTTC
TRBJ2-2	-	15	TRBV7-2	-	CASSLYSGETGELFF	TGTGCCAGCAGCTTGTATAGCGGAGAAACCGGGGAGCTGTTTTTT
TRBJ2-1	-	18	TRBV7-3	-	CASSLRGIHYGQYNEQFF	TGTGCCAGCAGCCTAAGGGGCATTCACTACGGGCAGTACAATGAGCAGTTCTTC
TRBJ1-6	-	14	TRBV7-2	-	CASSSRGGNSPLHF	TGTGCCAGCAGCTCGAGGGGGGGCAATTCACCCCTCCACTTT
TRBJ1-5	-	11	TRBV29-1	-	CSVSSNQPQHF	TGCAGCGTCTCCAGCAATCAGCCCCAGCATTTT
TRBJ1-5	-	13	TRBV19	TRBD1	CASSLDRDQPQHF	TGTGCCAGTAGCCTCGACAGGGATCAGCCCCAGCATTTT
TRBJ2-7	once	14	TRBV28	-	CASTPLEVAYEQYF	TGTGCCAGCACCCCCTTGGAGGTCGCCTACGAGCAGTACTTC
TRBJ2-1	-	15	TRBV11-3	-	CASSIGISTVDEQFF	TGTGCCAGCAGCATAGGGATCAGTACAGTCGATGAGCAGTTCTTC
TRBJ1-2	-	10	TRBV11-1	-	CASGGYGYTF	TGTGCCAGCGGAGGGTATGGCTACACCTTC
TRBJ1-1	-	17	TRBV25-1	TRBD1	CASSAPGTGDDDTEAFF	TGTGCCAGCAGTGCTCCCGGGACAGGGGATGATGACACTGAAGCTTTCTTT
TRBJ1-2	-	16	TRBV7-3	-	CASSLSGGGSYYGYTF	TGTGCCAGCAGCTTAAGTGGGGGGGGGTCTTACTATGGCTACACCTTC
TRBJ2-2	-	18	TRBV7-6	-	CASSLEPPRRVATGELFF	TGTGCCAGCAGCTTAGAACCTCCCCGCAGGGTTGCCACCGGGGAGCTGTTTTTT
TRBJ1-1	-	19	TRBV9	-	CASSVAAQTRASMNTEAFF	TGTGCCAGCAGCGTAGCAGCCCAAACCAGGGCTAGTATGAACACTGAAGCTTTCTTT
TRBJ1-2	few	15	TRBV6-6	-	CASSYSKSAGEGYTF	TGTGCCAGCAGTTACTCGAAATCGGCAGGGGAGGGCTACACCTTC
TRBJ2-1	once	14	TRBV27	-	CASSANYKYNEQFF	TGTGCCAGCAGTGCCAATTACAAGTACAATGAGCAGTTCTTC
TRBJ2-7	-	14	TRBV29-1	TRBD2	CSFVSGRAGDEQYF	TGCAGCTTCGTTAGCGGGAGGGCCGGCGACGAGCAGTACTTC
TRBJ1-4	-	18	TRBV4-3	-	CASSQALRGPGEYEKLFF	TGCGCCAGCAGCCAAGCCCTACGAGGGCCAGGGGAGTATGAAAAACTGTTTTTT
TRBJ2-3	-	13	TRBV27	-	CATMRRGTDTQYF	TGTGCCACTATGAGACGGGGCACAGATACGCAGTATTTT
TRBJ2-7	-	16	TRBV6-1	TRBD1	CASSGEDRGITYEQYF	TGTGCCAGCAGTGGGGAGGACAGGGGAATTACCTACGAGCAGTACTTC
TRBJ1-1	few	14	TRBV9	TRBD1	CASSPPVGGVEAFF	TGTGCCAGCAGCCCCCCGGTAGGGGGCGTTGAAGCTTTCTTT
TRBJ2-3	-	15	TRBV7-9	-	CASSSGALPTDTQYF	TGTGCCAGCAGCTCGGGAGCACTTCCCACAGATACGCAGTATTTT
TRBJ1-5	-	13	TRBV7-8	-	CASSFQGNQPQHF	TGTGCCAGCAGCTTCCAGGGCAATCAGCCCCAGCATTTT
TRBJ2-7	-	18	TRBV18	TRBD2	CASSPILLSGLARNEQYF	TGTGCCAGCTCACCTATCTTGCTGTCGGGACTAGCGAGAAACGAGCAGTACTTC
TRBJ2-2	-	17	TRBV27	TRBD2	CASSRGTSGGTTGELFF	TGTGCCAGCAGTCGAGGGACTAGCGGGGGGACCACCGGGGAGCTGTTTTTT
TRBJ1-1	-	12	TRBV21-1	-	CASSRWKGQAFF	TGTGCCAGCAGCCGCTGGAAGGGGCAAGCTTTCTTT
TRBJ2-7	-	14	TRBV29-1	TRBD2	CSVEGRERGYEQYF	TGCAGCGTTGAAGGTCGGGAGCGGGGCTACGAGCAGTACTTC
TRBJ2-1	-	14	TRBV28	TRBD2	CASKRDPLRNEQFF	TGTGCCAGCAAGCGGGACCCTCTCAGGAATGAGCAGTTCTTC
TRBJ1-2	-	11	TRBV20-1	-	CSATQGYGYTF	TGCAGTGCTACTCAGGGTTACGGCTACACCTTC
TRBJ2-7	-	16	TRBV7-8	TRBD1	CASSYNRGRGGYEQYF	TGTGCCAGCAGCTACAACAGGGGGCGAGGAGGGTACGAGCAGTACTTC
TRBJ1-1	few	16	TRBV7-6	-	CASSLQNTGLGTEAFF	TGTGCCAGCAGCTTACAGAATACAGGGTTAGGCACTGAAGCTTTCTTT
TRBJ1-2	-	15	TRBV28	TRBD1	CASSTGDRVHYGYTF	TGTGCCAGCAGTACGGGGGACAGGGTGCACTATGGCTACACCTTC
TRBJ1-4	-	14	TRBV9	-	CASSVPGNAEKLFF	TGTGCCAGCAGCGTACCGGGTAATGCTGAAAAACTGTTTTTT
TRBJ1-6	-	16	TRBV28	TRBD1	CASSLLEGQGGSPLHF	TGTGCCAGCAGTTTACTTGAGGGACAGGGGGGCTCACCCCTCCACTTT
TRBJ2-3	once	14	TRBV15	-	CATRGKSSADTQYF	TGTGCCACCAGGGGGAAGTCTAGCGCAGATACGCAGTATTTT
TRBJ2-2	once	15	TRBV5-1	TRBD1	CASSTGQVGTGELFF	TGCGCCAGCAGCACAGGACAGGTGGGCACCGGGGAGCTGTTTTTT
TRBJ1-2	-	15	TRBV5-6	TRBD1	CASSLSTGKSYGYTF	TGTGCCAGCAGCCTCTCGACAGGGAAGAGCTATGGCTACACCTTC
TRBJ2-1	-	14	TRBV14	TRBD2	CASSRGLAANEQFF	TGTGCCAGCAGCCGCGGACTAGCGGCTAATGAGCAGTTCTTC
TRBJ1-4	-	15	TRBV2	-	CASSAARPTNEKLFF	TGTGCCAGCAGTGCGGCCAGACCAACTAATGAAAAACTCTTTTTT
TRBJ1-4	-	12	TRBV7-9	-	CASSWTWGELFF	TGTGCCAGCAGCTGGACCTGGGGGGAACTGTTTTTT
TRBJ1-3	-	15	TRBV6-6	-	CASSPGPGRGNTIYF	TGTGCCAGCAGTCCGGGACCAGGGAGGGGAAACACCATATATTTT
TRBJ1-2	-	14	TRBV5-8	TRBD1	CASTRDRRLYGYTF	TGTGCCAGCACCCGGGACAGGAGACTCTATGGCTACACCTTC
TRBJ2-3	-	15	TRBV9	-	CASSVGLELTDTQYF	TGTGCCAGCAGCGTAGGACTGGAACTCACAGATACGCAGTATTTT
TRBJ1-5	once	15	TRBV4-3	TRBD1	CASSARQGAGQPQHF	TGCGCCAGCAGCGCACGACAGGGGGCGGGACAGCCCCAGCATTTT
TRBJ1-6	few	13	TRBV5-4	-	CASSPRYNSPLHF	TGTGCCAGCAGCCCCCGGTATAATTCACCCCTCCACTTT
TRBJ2-6	few	14	TRBV14	-	CASSNFGGANVLTF	TGTGCCAGCAGCAATTTCGGTGGGGCCAACGTCCTGACTTTC
TRBJ2-3	few	15	TRBV11-3	-	CASSPGTRSTDTQYF	TGTGCCAGCAGCCCGGGGACAAGGAGCACAGATACGCAGTATTTT